The 10 T cell receptor beta chains listed next were all sequenced from one sample in a study of T cell responses to AZD1222 COVID-19 vaccine. Sequencing used immunoSEQ multiplex PCR; TCRdb keeps in-frame clones, though not all of them. The sample shows 190,000 or so clones, roughly nine tenths of them seen only once. The sequences come from peripheral blood, collected 28 days after the second AZD1222 dose. The receptor source for this set is an adult who received the AZD1222 COVID-19 vaccine.

The CDR3 sequence: CASSPQSQGRNSPLHF. The DNA for the CDR3 is TGTGCCAGCAGCCCACAGTCCCAGGGTCGTAATTCACCCCTCCACTTT. The gene calls are TRBV3-1 (or the pseudogene TRBV3-2) and TRBJ1-6, with D tentatively TRBD1 (5 bases). There are 16 residues in the CDR3. Trimming pared 4 bases from V and 6 bases from J, leaving 16 bases between. CDR1 is LGHDT and CDR2 is YNNKEL in the germline V gene (reference sequence).

This chain joins TRBV9 and TRBJ2-4, with 7 bases lining up with TRBD2. The germline V gene encodes CDR1 SGDLS and CDR2 YYNGEE. J was trimmed by 3 bases and V by 3 bases; bases with no gene match: 6. This CDR3 comprises 15 residues. The CDR3 DNA reads as TGTGCCAGCAGCGCGCGACCGGGAGGCAAAAACATTCAGTACTTC. It is translated as CASSARPGGKNIQYF. The full variable domain, completed using reference TRBV9 and TRBJ2-4, is DSGVTQTPKHLITATGQRVTLRCSPRSGDLSVYWYQQSLDQGLQFLIQYYNGEERAKGNILERFSAQQFPDLHSELNLSSLELGDSALYFCASSARPGGKNIQYFGAGTRLSVL.

V and J are TRBV3-1 (or the pseudogene TRBV3-2) and TRBJ2-7, with a weak D call TRBD2 (6 bases). This CDR3 region has 17 residues. Germline values: CDR1 LGHDT, CDR2 YNNKEL (reference sequence). Deletions cut 0 bases from V and 3 bases from J, with 18 bases between. As DNA, the CDR3 is TGTGCCAGCAGCCAAGACTTGGTCTGGGGGGATCGCTACGAGCAGTACTTC. This gives the protein CASSQDLVWGDRYEQYF.

The gene calls are TRBV6-5 and TRBJ2-5, with D possibly being TRBD2 (6 bases). The germline CDR1 and CDR2 sequences are MNHEY and SVGAGI. This CDR3 has 15 amino acids. The V and J ends lost 2 bases and 4 bases respectively, with 14 bases between them. CDR3 DNA sequence: TGTGCCAGCAGTTACGAATCCCGGGGGATAGAGACCCAGTACTTC. This codes for CASSYESRGIETQYF.

The chain links TRBV30 to TRBJ1-2; the D is unclear. The CDR3 contains 13 residues. The V end was cut by 1 base, the J end by 1 base, with 7 bases between. Germline loops: CDR1 GTSNPN, CDR2 SVGIG (reference sequence). CDR3 region: CAWSDGGNYGYTF. Written as DNA, the CDR3 is TGTGCCTGGAGTGATGGCGGTAACTATGGCTACACCTTC. Full variable domain (remainder filled in from reference TRBV30 and TRBJ1-2): SQTIHQWPATLVQPVGSPLSLECTVEGTSNPNLYWYRQAAGRGLQLLFYSVGIGQISSEVPQNLSASRPQDRQFILSSKKLLLSDSGFYLCAWSDGGNYGYTFGSGTRLTVV.

The chain recombines TRBV19 with TRBJ2-2; D is ambiguous. CDR3 size: 15 residues. The ends were cut back, 6 bases at V and 0 bases at J, with 11 bases in the middle. CDR1 and CDR2 (germline): LNHDA, SQIVND (reference sequence). CDR3: CASRRNVANTGELFF. CDR3 DNA: TGTGCCAGTAGGAGGAACGTGGCGAACACCGGGGAGCTGTTTTTT.

The DNA for the CDR3 is TGTGCCTGGAGTATAGGGGGCAGCTCCTACAATGAGCAGTTCTTC. Translated, it gives CAWSIGGSSYNEQFF. The V gene is TRBV30, the J gene TRBJ2-1, with TRBD1 matching over 7 bases. V shed 2 bases, J shed 0 bases, and the junction held 4 bases outside the gene matches. CDR1 GTSNPN and CDR2 SVGIG come from the germline V gene (reference sequence). This CDR3 has 15 residues.

V is TRBV7-9 and J is TRBJ2-7; 11 bases are a match to TRBD2. V lost 5 bases to trimming and J lost 4 bases; unmatched junction nucleotides: 4. Per the germline V gene, CDR1 is SEHNR and CDR2 is FQNEAQ (reference sequence). This CDR3 spans 14 amino acids. The DNA of the CDR3 is TGTGCCAGCAGCCCACTAGCGGGAGATTACGAGCAGTACTTC. This gives the protein CASSPLAGDYEQYF.

The chain joins TRBV27 to TRBJ1-5; D is unresolved. This CDR3 spans 12 amino acids. V lost 5 bases, J lost 4 bases, and 6 bases lay in between. The germline CDR1 and CDR2 sequences are MNHEY and SMNVEV (reference sequence). The CDR3 loop reads CASSKINQPQHF. CDR3 nucleotide sequence: TGTGCCAGCAGTAAAATAAATCAGCCCCAGCATTTT.

The rearrangement links TRBV3-1 (or the pseudogene TRBV3-2) to TRBJ2-3; D may correspond to TRBD1 or TRBD2 (5 bases each). CDR1 and CDR2 from the germline V gene are LGHDT and YNNKEL (reference sequence). This CDR3 region has 17 residues. V was shortened by 0 bases and J by 1 base, with 14 bases between the two germline ends. In nucleotides, the CDR3 is TGTGCCAGCAGCCAAGAGGGACCCCCAACCCGCACAGATACGCAGTATTTT. Translated: CASSQEGPPTRTDTQYF.